Below, 10 T cell receptor beta chains from the same sample are listed, as sequenced in a study of blood T cell repertoires in COVID-19. The table came from immunoSEQ multiplex PCR; TCRdb's copy has only in-frame clones and leaves some out. Of over 200,000 clones listed, roughly 90% are singletons. Input material: PBMCs or T cells enriched from blood (not recorded which). These receptors all stem from a man under 40 who had been exposed to COVID-19.

This sequence joins TRBV5-1 and TRBJ1-2, with 9 bases aligning to TRBD1. After removal of 4 bases from V and 4 bases from J, the junction contained 8 bases not matched to a gene. There are 15 residues in the CDR3. Germline V gene sequence: CDR1 SGHRS, CDR2 YFSETQ. CDR3 coding DNA: TGCGCCAGCAGCACTACAGGGGGCGCAAGCTATGGCTACACCTTC. Its translation is CASSTTGGASYGYTF. Full variable domain (remainder filled in from reference TRBV5-1 and TRBJ1-2): KAGVTQTPRYLIKTRGQQVTLSCSPISGHRSVSWYQQTPGQGLQFLFEYFSETQRNKGNFPGRFSGRQFSNSRSEMNVSTLELGDSALYLCASSTTGGASYGYTFGSGTRLTVV.

The chain uses TRBV5-1 and TRBJ1-2; tentative D call: TRBD1 (5 bases). CDR1 is SGHRS and CDR2 is YFSETQ in the germline V gene. The V end lost 0 bases, the J end lost 1 base, and 7 bases lay between the germline ends. The CDR3 runs 14 residues. The CDR3 DNA is TGCGCCAGCAGCTTGGAGGGGCTTAACTATGGCTACACCTTC. As protein: CASSLEGLNYGYTF.

V gene TRBV6-2 or TRBV6-3 combines with J gene TRBJ2-2; 16 nucleotides agree with TRBD2. This CDR3 has 19 residues. Germline CDR1 reads MNHEY; CDR2 reads SVGEGT. The J segment lost 5 bases and the V segment lost 3 bases, leaving 9 bases of the junction unmatched. CDR3 amino acids: CASSYPGTSGGAGTGELFF. Written as DNA, the CDR3 is TGTGCCAGCAGTTATCCCGGGACTAGCGGGGGGGCTGGGACCGGGGAGCTGTTTTTT.

This clone has a single count. The rearrangement links TRBV27 to TRBJ2-1; D ambiguous. This CDR3 region has 14 residues. Trimming took 6 bases from V and 2 from J, leaving 11 bases between them. The germline V gene encodes CDR1 MNHEY and CDR2 SMNVEV (reference sequence). The CDR3 bases are TGTGCCAGCAGCCTAGACGGAACCTACAATGAGCAGTTCTTC. Translated, it gives CASSLDGTYNEQFF.

The J gene is TRBJ1-1, the V gene TRBV29-1; D might be TRBD1 (5 bases). This CDR3 is built from 13 residues. V lost 7 bases, J lost 1 base, and 13 bases lay in between. The germline V gene encodes CDR1 SQVTM and CDR2 ANQGSEA. As DNA, the CDR3 is TGCAGCGGGTTAGTAGGGGCGAACACTGAAGCTTTCTTT. This gives the protein CSGLVGANTEAFF.

This chain connects TRBV7-9 to TRBJ2-1; TRBD2 agrees at 13 bases. After removal of 5 bases from V and 8 bases from J, the junction contained 15 bases not matched to a gene. CDR3 length equals 18 residues. Germline V CDR1 and CDR2: SEHNR, FQNEAQ (reference sequence). CDR3: CASSRSKTSGGASDEQFF. The DNA for the CDR3 is TGTGCCAGCAGCCGCAGTAAAACTAGCGGGGGGGCCTCCGATGAGCAGTTCTTC.

The chain links TRBV4-1 to TRBJ1-6; 9 nucleotides agree with TRBD1. The CDR3 has 16 amino acids. CDR1 is MGHRA and CDR2 is YSYEKL in the germline V gene. V lost 4 bases, J lost 7 bases, and 8 bases stayed unmatched. CDR3 region: CASSLPGQGRNSPLHF. The CDR3 coding sequence is TGCGCCAGCAGCCTCCCCGGACAGGGGAGAAATTCACCCCTCCACTTT.

V and J are TRBV15 and TRBJ2-1, with 9 bases lining up with TRBD2. The germline CDR1 and CDR2 sequences are LNHNV and YYDKDF (reference sequence). V dropped 3 bases and J dropped 10; count of bases not matched to a gene: 7. The CDR3 extends over 14 amino acids. CDR3 sequence: CATSSNSGGGEQFF. The CDR3 DNA reads TGTGCCACCAGCAGTAATAGCGGGGGAGGGGAGCAGTTCTTC. Looking up the rest from reference TRBV15 and TRBJ2-1 gives the full variable domain: DAMVIQNPRYQVTQFGKPVTLSCSQTLNHNVMYWYQQKSSQAPKLLFHYYDKDFNNEADTPDNFQSRRPNTSFCFLDIRSPGLGDTAMYLCATSSNSGGGEQFFGPGTRLTVL.

The chain couples TRBV3-1 (or the pseudogene TRBV3-2) to TRBJ2-3; no definite D call. The CDR3 is 13 residues long. Germline lookup yields CDR1 LGHDT and CDR2 YNNKEL (reference sequence). The V end was cut by 4 bases, the J end by 8 bases, with 13 bases between. CDR3 bases: TGTGCCAGCAGCCCCGCTGGGCTCTCTACGCAGTATTTT. Translated, it gives CASSPAGLSTQYF.

This rearrangement joins TRBV18 to TRBJ2-5; TRBD1 aligns across 8 bases. CDR3 size: 14 residues. The germline CDR1 and CDR2 sequences are KGHSH and LQKENI. Trimming at V came to 6 bases and at J to 2 bases, leaving 5 bases not matched to a gene. This chain's CDR3 is CASSQGQAQETQYF. The CDR3 DNA is TGTGCCAGCTCTCAGGGACAGGCACAAGAGACCCAGTACTTC.